These T cell receptor beta chains were read from a single sample in a study of cytomegalovirus exposure and HLA in healthy donors. This table comes from immunoSEQ multiplex PCR, and its TCRdb copy is limited to in-frame clones, with some not included. Among 65,000 to 80,000 clones listed, approximately 94% were seen once. Material for sequencing was PBMCs. The receptors were gathered from a woman aged 18 to 35 in good health and CMV-seropositive. The CDR3 runs from the conserved cysteine through the conserved F or W. A D gene is named only where the DNA matches it firmly. For some rows the clone size is stated as once, few or many, or as a class when expanded; others skip it.

DNA: TGTGCCAGCAGTGAAGGAACAGGCGAGACCTACGAGCAGTACTTC; CDR3: CASSEGTGETYEQYF; D: .; J: TRBJ2-7; V: TRBV2; size: .
DNA: TGTGCCAGCAGCCAATCAAAGGGGGCGAATAAAGAAGCTTTCTTT; CDR3: CASSQSKGANKEAFF; D: TRBD1; J: TRBJ1-1; V: TRBV16; size: .
DNA: TGTGCCAGCAGCGTAGCGGGTAGCGGGGGTCGAGGGACCGGGGAGCTGTTTTTT; CDR3: CASSVAGSGGRGTGELFF; D: TRBD2; J: TRBJ2-2; V: TRBV9; size: .
DNA: TGTGCCTCCAACCGGGGGTCATACGAGCAGTACTTC; CDR3: CASNRGSYEQYF; D: .; J: TRBJ2-7; V: TRBV30; size: once
DNA: TGTGCCAGCAGCCCAGGACGACGGGGAGCAGATACGCAGTATTTT; CDR3: CASSPGRRGADTQYF; D: .; J: TRBJ2-3; V: TRBV5-4; size: .
DNA: TGTGCCAGCAGCTCCCGGTCTACGAAAGTCTACGAGCAGTACTTC; CDR3: CASSSRSTKVYEQYF; D: .; J: TRBJ2-7; V: TRBV7-2; size: .
DNA: TGTGCCAGCAGTGGGGACAGGGCTGATAATTCACCCCTCCACTTT; CDR3: CASSGDRADNSPLHF; D: TRBD1; J: TRBJ1-6; V: TRBV2; size: .
DNA: TGTGCCAGCACCTCCATCCCGGAGTACTATGGCTACACCTTC; CDR3: CASTSIPEYYGYTF; D: .; J: TRBJ1-2; V: TRBV7-2; size: .
DNA: TGTGCCAGCAGCCTTCCCCCAGGGGAGACCCAGTACTTC; CDR3: CASSLPPGETQYF; D: .; J: TRBJ2-5; V: TRBV7-2; size: .
DNA: TGTGCCAGCAGCCAAGAACCCAGGGGAGACGAGCAGTACTTC; CDR3: CASSQEPRGDEQYF; D: .; J: TRBJ2-7; V: TRBV4-2; size: .
DNA: TGTGCCATCAGTGAGTCGAGGGACAGGTCGCGTTATGGCTACACCTTC; CDR3: CAISESRDRSRYGYTF; D: TRBD1; J: TRBJ1-2; V: TRBV10-3; size: .
DNA: TGTGCCAGCTCACCCTCGGCGTTAGCGGGGGGTAAATTCTACGAGCAGTACTTC; CDR3: CASSPSALAGGKFYEQYF; D: TRBD2; J: TRBJ2-7; V: TRBV18; size: .
DNA: TGTGCCAGCAGCTCGAGTGCAGGCCAGCATGGCTACACCTTC; CDR3: CASSSSAGQHGYTF; D: .; J: TRBJ1-2; V: TRBV5-6; size: .
DNA: TGTGCCACCAGCTTCGCCTTTCTAGCCTACAATGAGCAGTTCTTC; CDR3: CATSFAFLAYNEQFF; D: .; J: TRBJ2-1; V: TRBV15; size: .
DNA: TGTGCCAGCAGCCAAGGGGGGCGGACTGAAGCTTTCTTT; CDR3: CASSQGGRTEAFF; D: .; J: TRBJ1-1; V: TRBV4-2; size: once
DNA: TGCGCCAGCAGCTTTGGAGGAGCGGACTCCTACAATGAGCAGTTCTTC; CDR3: CASSFGGADSYNEQFF; D: .; J: TRBJ2-1; V: TRBV5-1; size: .
DNA: TGTGCCAGTCAGGGACAGATCAATCAGCCCCAGCATTTT; CDR3: CASQGQINQPQHF; D: TRBD1; J: TRBJ1-5; V: TRBV19; size: .
DNA: TGCGCCAGCAGCCAAGTTTCGGAGACCCAGTACTTC; CDR3: CASSQVSETQYF; D: .; J: TRBJ2-5; V: TRBV4-1; size: .
DNA: TGTGCCAGCAGCTTAGAAGGGCGGGTTCGTGGCTACACCTTC; CDR3: CASSLEGRVRGYTF; D: .; J: TRBJ1-2; V: TRBV7-9; size: .
DNA: TGTGCCAGCACCCCGACAACAGGGGCCGGGGAGCTGTTTTTT; CDR3: CASTPTTGAGELFF; D: TRBD1; J: TRBJ2-2; V: TRBV6-5; size: .
DNA: TGTGCCAGCAGTTTAGCGGGGCGACAGACCCAGTACTTC; CDR3: CASSLAGRQTQYF; D: .; J: TRBJ2-5; V: TRBV28; size: .
DNA: TGTGCCTGGAGTGTACGGAGCAATCAGCCCCAGCATTTT; CDR3: CAWSVRSNQPQHF; D: .; J: TRBJ1-5; V: TRBV30; size: .
DNA: TGTGCCAGCAGCTTCTCGGGACACCTGAGCTCCTATAATTCACCCCTCCACTTT; CDR3: CASSFSGHLSSYNSPLHF; D: .; J: TRBJ1-6; V: TRBV11-2; size: .
DNA: TGTGCCAGCTCACCGGGACAGAACTATGGCTACACCTTC; CDR3: CASSPGQNYGYTF; D: TRBD1; J: TRBJ1-2; V: TRBV18; size: .
DNA: TGTGCCAGCAGCCCGGCGACAGGGAACACTGAAGCTTTCTTT; CDR3: CASSPATGNTEAFF; D: .; J: TRBJ1-1; V: TRBV7-2; size: .
DNA: TGTGCCAGCAGTTCTCGGGGGGGGCGATTGGGCAAAAACATTCAGTACTTC; CDR3: CASSSRGGRLGKNIQYF; D: TRBD2; J: TRBJ2-4; V: TRBV28; size: once
DNA: TGTGCCAGCCTTTCACTAGCGGGAGATTGGGAGCTGTTTTTT; CDR3: CASLSLAGDWELFF; D: TRBD2; J: TRBJ2-2; V: TRBV6-5; size: once
DNA: TGCAGTGCCGGACAGGGAGAGACCCAGTACTTC; CDR3: CSAGQGETQYF; D: TRBD1; J: TRBJ2-5; V: TRBV20-1; size: .
DNA: TGCGCCAGCAGCAACCGTAGCCCCCAAGAGACCCAGTACTTC; CDR3: CASSNRSPQETQYF; D: .; J: TRBJ2-5; V: TRBV5-1; size: .
DNA: TGCGCCAGCAGCAGCGGGAGTTACACCGGGGAGCTGTTTTTT; CDR3: CASSSGSYTGELFF; D: TRBD2; J: TRBJ2-2; V: TRBV5-1; size: .
DNA: TGTGCCAGCAGCCTTTCCGGGACAGGGTACAATGAGCAGTTCTTC; CDR3: CASSLSGTGYNEQFF; D: TRBD1; J: TRBJ2-1; V: TRBV9; size: .
DNA: TGTGCCAGCAGCTTGCTGCGATTGGTGGGGAGTGAACTGTTTTTT; CDR3: CASSLLRLVGSELFF; D: .; J: TRBJ1-4; V: TRBV5-6; size: .
DNA: TGTGCCAGCAGCCCAGGGGTAGGGGACACTGAAGCTTTCTTT; CDR3: CASSPGVGDTEAFF; D: .; J: TRBJ1-1; V: TRBV27; size: .
DNA: TGTGCCAGCAGCTTAGGCACAGGGCGCACTGAAGCTTTCTTT; CDR3: CASSLGTGRTEAFF; D: .; J: TRBJ1-1; V: TRBV7-8; size: .
DNA: TGTGCCAGAAGCTTGATCTGCTATAGCCAGCCCCAGCATTTT; CDR3: CARSLICYSQPQHF; D: .; J: TRBJ1-5; V: TRBV5-3; size: few
DNA: TGTGCCAGCAGACCATACGGAGGCGCTAACTATGGCTACACCTTC; CDR3: CASRPYGGANYGYTF; D: .; J: TRBJ1-2; V: TRBV28; size: .
DNA: TGTGCCAGCAGCTTAAGAGGGACTAGCGTTTACAATGAGCAGTTCTTC; CDR3: CASSLRGTSVYNEQFF; D: TRBD2; J: TRBJ2-1; V: TRBV7-3; size: .
DNA: TGTGCCAGCAGCTTCAACAGCCAGAGCTCCTACGAGCAGTACTTC; CDR3: CASSFNSQSSYEQYF; D: .; J: TRBJ2-7; V: TRBV11-2; size: .
DNA: TGTGCCAGCAGCTTTCGTCCACCCCTCCACTTT; CDR3: CASSFRPPLHF; D: .; J: TRBJ1-6; V: TRBV5-6; size: .
DNA: TGTGCCAGCAGTAAAGGGACAGGGGACGACACCGGGGAGCTGTTTTTT; CDR3: CASSKGTGDDTGELFF; D: TRBD1; J: TRBJ2-2; V: TRBV6-4; size: few
DNA: TGTGCCAGCAGTTCATACATGGGCTCTAGCACAGATACGCAGTATTTT; CDR3: CASSSYMGSSTDTQYF; D: .; J: TRBJ2-3; V: TRBV6-6; size: .
DNA: TGTGCCAGCAGCCGTACTAGCGGGACTACAGATACGCAGTATTTT; CDR3: CASSRTSGTTDTQYF; D: TRBD2; J: TRBJ2-3; V: TRBV5-4; size: .
DNA: TGCGCCAGCAGCTTGGCTGGGCAGGGGAACACCGGGGAGCTGTTTTTT; CDR3: CASSLAGQGNTGELFF; D: .; J: TRBJ2-2; V: TRBV5-1; size: .
DNA: TGTGCCAGCAGCTTAGCGGGGACAGAGAACACCGGGGAGCTGTTTTTT; CDR3: CASSLAGTENTGELFF; D: TRBD1; J: TRBJ2-2; V: TRBV7-2; size: .
DNA: TGTGCCAGCAGCGGCCGGGGGTCTGGGGCCAACGTCCTGACTTTC; CDR3: CASSGRGSGANVLTF; D: .; J: TRBJ2-6; V: TRBV7-9; size: .
DNA: TGCGCCAGCAGCTTGGAACGAAGCCTGAACACTGAAGCTTTCTTT; CDR3: CASSLERSLNTEAFF; D: .; J: TRBJ1-1; V: TRBV5-1; size: .
DNA: TGCGCCAGCAGCCAAGATTTGGGCAGACGGGGCAAAAACATTCAGTACTTC; CDR3: CASSQDLGRRGKNIQYF; D: .; J: TRBJ2-4; V: TRBV4-1; size: few
DNA: TGTGCCAGTAGCCTAACTCTACGGACAGGCTCTGGAAACACCATATATTTT; CDR3: CASSLTLRTGSGNTIYF; D: TRBD1; J: TRBJ1-3; V: TRBV19; size: .
DNA: TGCAGCGTTGTGTTGCAGAGACCTAAGGGGACTAATGAAAAACTGTTTTTT; CDR3: CSVVLQRPKGTNEKLFF; D: .; J: TRBJ1-4; V: TRBV29-1; size: .
DNA: TGCGCCAGCAGCCAAGATGCGGCCTCCTACGAGCAGTACTTC; CDR3: CASSQDAASYEQYF; D: .; J: TRBJ2-7; V: TRBV5-4; size: .